A single T cell receptor beta chain is shown here with its context. Per germline, CDR1 SGHTA and CDR2 FQGNSA. This CDR3 is built from 14 residues. Trimming pared 5 bases from V and 1 base from J, leaving 10 bases between. The data originate from a study of memory CD4+ T cells and cytomegalovirus serostatus. Single viable CD3+CD4+CD8-CD45RO+ cells were sorted as the memory CD4+ T cells. Generated by immunoSEQ multiplex PCR, the TCRdb table keeps only in-frame clones and is missing some. The sample consists of about 48,000 clones, roughly 78% of them appearing once. The sequenced material came from memory CD4+ T cells from blood. The TCR comes from an adult in good health and CMV-seronegative. This chain links TRBV7-2 with TRBJ2-3; no reliable D call. The CDR3 nucleotides read TGTGCCAGCAGCCCCAGGTGGGGCACAGATACGCAGTATTTT. Its translation: CASSPRWGTDTQYF.